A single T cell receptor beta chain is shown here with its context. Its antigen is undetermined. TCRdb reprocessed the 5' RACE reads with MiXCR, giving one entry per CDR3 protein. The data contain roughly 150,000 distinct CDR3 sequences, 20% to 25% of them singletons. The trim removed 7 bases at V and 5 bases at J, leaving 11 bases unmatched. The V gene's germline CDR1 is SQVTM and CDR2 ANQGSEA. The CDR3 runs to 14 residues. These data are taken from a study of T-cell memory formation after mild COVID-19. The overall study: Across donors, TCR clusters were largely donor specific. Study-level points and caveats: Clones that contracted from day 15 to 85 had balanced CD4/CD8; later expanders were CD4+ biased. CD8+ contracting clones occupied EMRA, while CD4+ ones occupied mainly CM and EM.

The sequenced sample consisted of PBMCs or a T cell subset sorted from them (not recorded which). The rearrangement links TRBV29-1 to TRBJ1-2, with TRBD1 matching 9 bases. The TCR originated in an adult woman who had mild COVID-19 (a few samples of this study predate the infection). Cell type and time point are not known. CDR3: CSAKSQGALYGYTF. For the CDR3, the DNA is TGCAGCGCCAAATCACAGGGGGCGTTATATGGCTACACCTTC.